This TCR beta chain is drawn from a study of blood T cell repertoires in COVID-19. Across the study: There were acute and convalescent COVID-19 samples, and they came from the United States, Italy and Spain.

TCRdb's table, derived via immunoSEQ multiplex PCR, lists solely in-frame clones and lacks some. The profile shows 200,000 to 300,000 clones, 87% of them singletons. Participants were aged about 18 to 100 years from around 26 US areas. Participant reports of clinical history set cohort assignment. Sequenced input: PBMCs or T cells enriched from blood (not recorded which). The origin of this receptor is a woman younger than 45 with acute COVID-19.

DNA of the CDR3: TGCGCCAGCAGCCACGACAGGTTGTCGGGTTTCACTGAAGCTTTCTTT. This translates into CASSHDRLSGFTEAFF. The rearrangement links TRBV4-1 to TRBJ1-1, with a weak D call TRBD1 (6 bases). Trimming removed 3 bases from V and 4 bases from J, with 18 bases in between. The germline CDR1 and CDR2 sequences are MGHRA and YSYEKL. The CDR3 loop spans 16 amino acids.